Listed below are T cell receptor beta chains from one sample, sequenced in a study of T cell changes during pregnancy in multiple sclerosis. Assay used: immunoSEQ multiplex PCR; TCRdb lists only in-frame clones, some missing. The table records tens of thousands of clones, around 93% of them present only once. Specimen: peripheral blood, collected after pregnancy. These receptors were collected from a female donor with multiple sclerosis, enrolled in a pregnancy study. CDR3s include the opening cysteine and the closing phenylalanine or tryptophan. Size values are once, few and many counts, or a class for expanded clones, and some rows have none.

cdr3_length clone_size v_call cdr3_aa
17 . TRBV4-3 CASSQEWGQFSGNTIYF
15 . TRBV6-1 CASSEVLAARDTQYF
14 . TRBV19 CASSIGALNTEAFF
16 . TRBV19 CASSIAPGGGSEKLFF
15 . TRBV15 CATGPAGGTRQPQHF
11 . TRBV6-4 CASRTGYEQYF
12 once TRBV2 CASQNRGYGYTF
14 . TRBV5-1 CASTESGDTDTQYF
13 . TRBV7-9 CASSTRDIYGYTF
10 . TRBV25-1 CASSEGEEYF
17 . TRBV19 CASSMGGGVGGSTEAFF
13 . TRBV4-3 CASSKRIGTEAFF
15 . TRBV6-1 CASSRRRDLRDTIYF
15 . TRBV9 CASSLSGVRTDTQYF
10 . TRBV20-1 CSAEGGGYTF
11 . TRBV19 CASSSNQPQHF
15 . TRBV4-2 CASSQDKGGYYEQYF
15 . TRBV6-1 CASSEAGGTTGELFF
15 . TRBV4-2 CASSQTFTANTEAFF
15 . TRBV10-3 CAISDNGGFTDTQYF
16 . TRBV19 CASSISGQRSNQPQHF
18 . TRBV9 CASSGRPGGGRRDTEAFF
13 . TRBV2 CASSRGPQETQYF
14 . TRBV27 CASSFTGGSQPQHF
13 . TRBV4-1 CASSRKQGNTIYF